This T cell receptor (beta chain) was sequenced for a study of response to subunit inactivated influenza vaccine. CDR1 is SGHTA, CDR2 FQGNSA, per germline. The CDR3 is 12 amino acids. With V trimmed by 3 bases and J by 9 bases, 3 bases remained unmatched. Study-wide points: Authors suggested each seasonal influenza vaccination recruits few new T cells.

This clonotype was seen ten or more times. The antigen is not known. Each CDR3 protein gets one entry after TCRdb re-called the RT-PCR reads with MiXCR. The table includes about 800,000 distinct CDR3 sequences, 21% detected once. Sequencing used PBMCs from blood, obtained 5 to 6 days after vaccination. This sequence originates from a man between 45 and 60 years old who received an inactivated influenza vaccine. The V gene is TRBV7-2, the J gene TRBJ2-7; TRBD1 matches 9 bases. The CDR3: CASSFTGGAQYF. The DNA of the CDR3 is TGTGCCAGCAGCTTCACAGGGGGCGCGCAGTACTTC.